A selection of T cell receptor beta chains follows, all from one sample in a study of T cell clones after liver transplantation. Clones were read by immunoSEQ multiplex PCR, and TCRdb kept only the in-frame ones, dropping some. The table lists about 20,000 clones, about 83% of them singletons. The sequences come from CD8+ T cells from blood, collected more than 53 months after liver transplant. The source is a human patient who received a liver transplant. Some T cells here may be from the graft donor. Both conserved end residues are part of each CDR3. Fields, in order: clone size, J gene, D gene, CDR3 length, V gene, CDR3 protein, CDR3 DNA. The D gene is left open where the match is weak. Some rows have no size entry. The others give once, few or many, or a class for an expanded clone.

clone_size: .
j_call: TRBJ2-3
d_call: .
cdr3_length: 13
v_call: TRBV7-8
cdr3_aa: CASSHRSEDTQYF
cdr3_nt: TGTGCCAGCAGCCATCGATCGGAAGATACGCAGTATTTT

clone_size: .
j_call: TRBJ1-4
d_call: .
cdr3_length: 15
v_call: TRBV6-5
cdr3_aa: CASINSRGEDEKLFF
cdr3_nt: TGTGCCAGCATCAACTCCAGGGGAGAGGATGAAAAACTGTTTTTT

clone_size: .
j_call: TRBJ2-3
d_call: TRBD2
cdr3_length: 17
v_call: TRBV2
cdr3_aa: CASEGTGGALSTDTQYF
cdr3_nt: TGTGCCAGTGAGGGAACGGGGGGGGCCCTAAGCACAGATACGCAGTATTTT

clone_size: .
j_call: TRBJ2-7
d_call: .
cdr3_length: 13
v_call: TRBV7-9
cdr3_aa: CASSPETGNEQYF
cdr3_nt: TGTGCCAGCAGCCCCGAGACAGGCAACGAGCAGTACTTC

clone_size: .
j_call: TRBJ2-6
d_call: .
cdr3_length: 17
v_call: TRBV10-1
cdr3_aa: CASSPGRGAQGANVLTF
cdr3_nt: TGCGCCAGCAGCCCCGGGAGAGGGGCGCAAGGGGCCAACGTCCTGACTTTC

clone_size: .
j_call: TRBJ1-5
d_call: .
cdr3_length: 13
v_call: TRBV6-5
cdr3_aa: CASSYGTDQPQHF
cdr3_nt: TGTGCCAGCAGTTACGGAACAGATCAGCCCCAGCATTTT

clone_size: few
j_call: TRBJ2-6
d_call: TRBD1
cdr3_length: 17
v_call: TRBV7-3
cdr3_aa: CASSLGQGAPGANVLTF
cdr3_nt: TGTGCCAGCAGCTTAGGGCAGGGGGCGCCTGGGGCCAACGTCCTGACTTTC

clone_size: few
j_call: TRBJ1-1
d_call: .
cdr3_length: 13
v_call: TRBV6-5
cdr3_aa: CASSDTLNTEAFF
cdr3_nt: TGTGCCAGCAGTGATACACTGAACACTGAAGCTTTCTTT

clone_size: .
j_call: TRBJ2-1
d_call: .
cdr3_length: 13
v_call: TRBV29-1
cdr3_aa: CSAPRGNYNEQFF
cdr3_nt: TGCAGCGCCCCGAGGGGAAACTACAATGAGCAGTTCTTC

clone_size: .
j_call: TRBJ2-3
d_call: TRBD1
cdr3_length: 17
v_call: TRBV5-1
cdr3_aa: CASSLLGQGGSTDTQYF
cdr3_nt: TGCGCCAGCAGCTTGCTCGGACAGGGAGGTAGCACAGATACGCAGTATTTT

clone_size: once
j_call: TRBJ2-7
d_call: TRBD1
cdr3_length: 14
v_call: TRBV6-5
cdr3_aa: CASSRGQDSYEQYF
cdr3_nt: TGTGCCAGCAGTCGGGGACAGGACTCCTACGAGCAGTACTTC

clone_size: .
j_call: TRBJ2-3
d_call: TRBD2
cdr3_length: 15
v_call: TRBV27
cdr3_aa: CASSFSGGQGDTQYF
cdr3_nt: TGTGCCAGCAGCTTTAGCGGGGGGCAGGGAGATACGCAGTATTTT

clone_size: .
j_call: TRBJ2-7
d_call: .
cdr3_length: 15
v_call: TRBV14
cdr3_aa: CASSPDPSFPYEQYF
cdr3_nt: TGTGCCAGCAGCCCCGACCCCTCCTTTCCCTACGAGCAGTACTTC

clone_size: few
j_call: TRBJ2-1
d_call: .
cdr3_length: 13
v_call: TRBV6-4
cdr3_aa: CASSSGDYNEQFF
cdr3_nt: TGTGCCAGCAGTTCAGGGGATTACAATGAGCAGTTCTTC

clone_size: few
j_call: TRBJ2-7
d_call: TRBD1
cdr3_length: 16
v_call: TRBV11-2
cdr3_aa: CASSSTLGQGFNEQYF
cdr3_nt: TGTGCCAGCAGCTCAACCTTGGGACAGGGGTTTAACGAGCAGTACTTC

clone_size: once
j_call: TRBJ1-2
d_call: .
cdr3_length: 15
v_call: TRBV9
cdr3_aa: CASSVGIQGSYGYTF
cdr3_nt: TGTGCCAGCAGCGTAGGTATACAGGGTTCCTATGGCTACACCTTC

clone_size: .
j_call: TRBJ2-7
d_call: TRBD1
cdr3_length: 18
v_call: TRBV27
cdr3_aa: CASSLSNLMGTGGYEQYF
cdr3_nt: TGTGCCAGCAGTTTATCGAATTTAATGGGGACAGGGGGATACGAGCAGTACTTC

clone_size: .
j_call: TRBJ2-3
d_call: TRBD1
cdr3_length: 16
v_call: TRBV7-8
cdr3_aa: CASPGQGTIGTDTQYF
cdr3_nt: TGTGCCAGTCCGGGACAGGGAACGATCGGCACAGATACGCAGTATTTT

clone_size: medium-sized
j_call: TRBJ1-6
d_call: .
cdr3_length: 13
v_call: TRBV27
cdr3_aa: CASSPSYNSPLHF
cdr3_nt: TGTGCCAGCAGTCCCTCCTATAATTCACCCCTCCACTTT

clone_size: .
j_call: TRBJ1-1
d_call: .
cdr3_length: 14
v_call: TRBV10-1
cdr3_aa: CASSESTGNTEAFF
cdr3_nt: TGCGCCAGCAGTGAGTCTACGGGCAACACTGAAGCTTTCTTT